This T cell receptor (beta chain) emerged from a study of OX40 agonist ivuxolimab in advanced cancers. V gave up 2 bases and J gave up 1 base, with 6 bases separating them. Germline V lookup: CDR1 SGHTS, CDR2 YDEGEE. The CDR3 is 13 amino acids. Repertoires were generated with immunoSEQ multiplex PCR, while TCRdb's copy carries only in-frame clones and drops some. The data hold roughly 35,000 clones, with 65% to 90% observed a single time. The receptor's source is an adult with an advanced solid tumor such as melanoma, head and neck, liver or kidney cancer. The chain couples TRBV5-8 to TRBJ1-2; TRBD1 might be the D (5 bases). This material consisted of CD4+ or CD8+ T cells sorted from blood, taken in a trial of the OX40 agonist ivuxolimab. The CDR3 here is CASSFGGNYGYTF. The CDR3 bases are TGTGCCAGCAGCTTCGGGGGTAACTATGGCTACACCTTC. The full variable domain, in which reference TRBV5-8 and TRBJ1-2 provide the parts outside the CDR3, is EAGVTQSPTHLIKTRGQQATLRCSPISGHTSVYWYQQALGLGLQFLLWYDEGEERNRGNFPPRFSGRQFPNYSSELNVNALELEDSALYLCASSFGGNYGYTFGSGTRLTVV.